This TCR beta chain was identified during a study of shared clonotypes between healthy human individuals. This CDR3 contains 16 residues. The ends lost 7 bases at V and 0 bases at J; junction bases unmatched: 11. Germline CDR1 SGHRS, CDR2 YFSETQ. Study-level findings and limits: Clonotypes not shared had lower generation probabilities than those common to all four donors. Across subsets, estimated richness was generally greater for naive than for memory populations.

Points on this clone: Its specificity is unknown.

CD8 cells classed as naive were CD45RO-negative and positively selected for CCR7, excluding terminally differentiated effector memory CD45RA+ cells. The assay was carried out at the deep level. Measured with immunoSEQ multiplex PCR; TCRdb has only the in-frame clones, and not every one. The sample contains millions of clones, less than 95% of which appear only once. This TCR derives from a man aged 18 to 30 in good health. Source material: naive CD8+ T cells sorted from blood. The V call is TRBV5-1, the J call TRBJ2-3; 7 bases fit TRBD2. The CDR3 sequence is CASGAWEGLSTDTQYF. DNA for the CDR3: TGCGCCAGCGGAGCTTGGGAGGGGTTAAGCACAGATACGCAGTATTTT.